The clone carrying this T cell receptor (beta chain) was picked up a small number of times. TCRdb re-called the 5' RACE reads through MiXCR, storing one row per CDR3 protein. The sample has around 81,000 distinct CDR3 sequences, 14% seen once; the top ten hold about 10%. The data are from a study of early T cells in non-severe SARS-CoV-2 infection. This CDR3 is 16 amino acids long. V was cut by 0 bases and J by 5 bases, with 14 bases left in between. Germline V lookup: CDR1 SGHTA, CDR2 FQGNSA. The chain links TRBV7-2 to TRBJ1-3; D possibly corresponds to TRBD1 (5 bases). Sequencing input: whole blood. The sequence derives from an adult who was a healthcare worker with PCR-confirmed SARS-CoV-2 infection or an uninfected control (not recorded which). Written as DNA, the CDR3 is TGTGCCAGCAGCTTAGCGTGGGGGATTAAACGAAACACCATATATTTT. It codes for CASSLAWGIKRNTIYF.